A selection of T cell receptor beta chains follows, all from one sample in a study of blood T cell repertoires in COVID-19. Using immunoSEQ multiplex PCR, the repertoire was profiled, and TCRdb retains in-frame clones only, with some absent. The sample carries under 70,000 clones, roughly nine tenths recorded once. Sequenced material: peripheral blood. The receptors stem from a woman aged 60-70 years with active or convalescent COVID-19. Each CDR3 is given with its conserved first and last residue. Clone sizes are given selectively: once, few, many, or a class where the clone is expanded.

j_call	v_call	clone_size	cdr3_aa
TRBJ2-1	TRBV18	NA	CASSAGQRNYNEQFF
TRBJ2-3	TRBV4-1	NA	CASSQGQGVTDTQYF
TRBJ2-7	TRBV28	once	CASSFLREGSEQYF
TRBJ1-4	TRBV28	NA	CASSLGQGYLFF
TRBJ2-1	TRBV27	NA	CASSLGVQGNEQFF
TRBJ1-1	TRBV12-3/TRBV12-4	once	CASSSTVTTEAFF
TRBJ1-4	TRBV7-9	NA	CASSPAGEATNEKLFF
TRBJ2-3	TRBV7-3	NA	CASSLAGEGDTQYF
TRBJ1-1	TRBV19	NA	CASSRVTEAFF
TRBJ2-1	TRBV3-1/TRBV3-2	NA	CASSQGSNEQFF